A selection of T cell receptor beta chains follows, all from one sample in a study of blood T cell repertoires in COVID-19. Clones were read by immunoSEQ multiplex PCR, and TCRdb kept only the in-frame ones, dropping some. The table includes roughly 380,000 clones, roughly 80% detected once. Sequenced input: peripheral blood. The receptors come from a human donor with acute or convalescent COVID-19. The donor label of this sample is uncertain. Each CDR3 is given with its conserved first and last residue. D genes are given only for firm matches. Clone size is stated in some rows and not others, as once, few, many or a class when expanded.

CASSSSRGGQYEQYF	TGTGCCAGCTCTTCCAGTCGCGGGGGCCAGTACGAGCAGTACTTC	TRBV18	.	TRBJ2-7	.
CSVEDGWGLAGALPSTDTQYF	TGCAGCGTTGAAGATGGCTGGGGACTAGCGGGGGCGTTACCTAGCACAGATACGCAGTATTTT	TRBV29-1	.	TRBJ2-3	TRBD2
CASSQDSLTDTQYF	TGCGCCAGCAGTCAGGACAGCCTCACAGATACGCAGTATTTT	TRBV10-1	.	TRBJ2-3	.
CAWSAGALRNQPQHF	TGTGCCTGGAGTGCAGGGGCCTTACGCAATCAGCCCCAGCATTTT	TRBV30	.	TRBJ1-5	.
CASSPLASGAYNEQFF	TGTGCCAGCAGCCCATTAGCTAGCGGGGCCTACAATGAGCAGTTCTTC	TRBV7-9	.	TRBJ2-1	TRBD2
CASRGTGTSPLHF	TGTGCCAGCAGGGGGACAGGCACTTCTCCCCTCCACTTT	TRBV5-8	.	TRBJ1-6	TRBD1
CATSVTGLSTDTQYF	TGTGCCACCAGTGTGACGGGACTGTCCACAGATACGCAGTATTTT	TRBV24-1	.	TRBJ2-3	.
CASSLGGSPRGETQYF	TGTGCCAGCAGCTTAGGGGGCTCCCCTCGTGGGGAGACCCAGTACTTC	TRBV11-2	.	TRBJ2-5	.
CASSLGQRLGGYEQYF	TGTGCCAGCAGCTTGGGCCAACGGCTGGGGGGCTACGAGCAGTACTTC	TRBV5-6	.	TRBJ2-7	.
CASSYSTTGPYEQYF	TGTGCCAGCAGTTATTCGACGACAGGACCCTACGAGCAGTACTTC	TRBV6-5	.	TRBJ2-7	.
CATSEGDSSNQPQHF	TGTGCCACCAGTGAAGGGGATTCGAGCAATCAGCCCCAGCATTTT	TRBV24-1	.	TRBJ1-5	.
CASSEGSSGYNEQFF	TGCGCCAGCAGTGAGGGAAGTAGCGGATACAATGAGCAGTTCTTC	TRBV10-2	.	TRBJ2-1	.
CASEGGQGGSVNYGYTF	TGTGCCTCAGAAGGAGGACAGGGTGGTTCGGTTAACTATGGCTACACCTTC	TRBV19	.	TRBJ1-2	TRBD1
CASSIEGTANQPQHF	TGTGCCAGTAGTATAGAGGGGACAGCAAATCAGCCCCAGCATTTT	TRBV19	.	TRBJ1-5	TRBD1
CASRKGVNNEKLFF	TGTGCCAGCAGGAAAGGGGTAAATAATGAAAAACTGTTTTTT	TRBV27	.	TRBJ1-4	.
CASSLAGLAGGSGANVLTF	TGTGCCAGCAGCTTAGCGGGACTAGCGGGAGGTTCAGGGGCCAACGTCCTGACTTTC	TRBV7-9	.	TRBJ2-6	TRBD2
CSASRLAGALYEQYF	TGCAGTGCTAGTCGACTAGCGGGGGCCCTCTACGAGCAGTACTTC	TRBV20-1	few	TRBJ2-7	TRBD2
CASSPLAGRRTDTQYF	TGTGCCAGTAGTCCCTTAGCGGGAAGACGCACAGATACGCAGTATTTT	TRBV19	.	TRBJ2-3	TRBD2
CASSLDWSYEQYF	TGCGCCAGCAGCTTGGACTGGTCCTACGAGCAGTACTTC	TRBV5-1	.	TRBJ2-7	.
CATSDPKRQGEWTQYF	TGTGCCACCAGTGACCCAAAAAGACAGGGGGAGTGGACCCAGTACTTC	TRBV24-1	few	TRBJ2-5	TRBD1
CASSSLGQGATNEKLFF	TGTGCCAGCAGTTCCCTTGGACAGGGGGCAACTAATGAAAAACTGTTTTTT	TRBV5-4	.	TRBJ1-4	TRBD1
CASSEVSGSYNEQFF	TGTGCCAGCAGTGAAGTCAGCGGTTCCTACAATGAGCAGTTCTTC	TRBV6-1	.	TRBJ2-1	.
CASETVNQPQHF	TGTGCCAGCGAGACAGTCAATCAGCCCCAGCATTTT	TRBV28	.	TRBJ1-5	.
CASSLDGRPNQPQHF	TGCGCCAGCAGCTTGGATGGGAGACCCAATCAGCCCCAGCATTTT	TRBV5-1	.	TRBJ1-5	.
CASSLRDRGAEAFF	TGTGCCAGCAGCCTCCGGGACAGGGGCGCTGAAGCTTTCTTT	TRBV6-6	.	TRBJ1-1	TRBD1
CASSFGTGGRRQPQHF	TGTGCCAGCAGCTTTGGGACAGGGGGCAGGAGACAGCCCCAGCATTTT	TRBV7-9	.	TRBJ1-5	TRBD1
CASAGGTADNSPLHF	TGCGCCAGCGCTGGAGGGACAGCAGATAATTCACCCCTCCACTTT	TRBV10-2	.	TRBJ1-6	TRBD1
CASRFGTGSTGELFF	TGTGCCAGCAGATTTGGGACAGGGTCCACCGGGGAGCTGTTTTTT	TRBV6-4	.	TRBJ2-2	TRBD1
CASSPSGGGRSYEQYF	TGCGCCAGCAGCCCCTCTGGCGGGGGGCGTTCCTACGAGCAGTACTTC	TRBV5-1	.	TRBJ2-7	TRBD2
CASKEAQNQPQHF	TGTGCCAGCAAGGAGGCCCAAAATCAGCCCCAGCATTTT	TRBV2	few	TRBJ1-5	.
CASSERGLQETQYF	TGTGCCAGCAGTGAAAGGGGACTCCAAGAGACCCAGTACTTC	TRBV2	many	TRBJ2-5	.
CASSRGAATEAFF	TGTGCCAGCAGCAGGGGAGCGGCCACTGAAGCTTTCTTT	TRBV2	.	TRBJ1-1	.
CASSFSGRAADNEQFF	TGTGCCAGCAGCTTTAGCGGGAGGGCCGCCGACAATGAGCAGTTCTTC	TRBV11-2	.	TRBJ2-1	TRBD2
CASSITGGGLNTEAFF	TGTGCCAGTAGTATAACTGGAGGGGGCCTGAACACTGAAGCTTTCTTT	TRBV19	.	TRBJ1-1	TRBD1
CASSLQRNTEAFF	TGTGCCAGCAGTCTACAGAGGAACACTGAAGCTTTCTTT	TRBV2	.	TRBJ1-1	.
CASYALNSLTNMNTEAFF	TGTGCCAGTTACGCCCTTAACAGCTTAACCAATATGAACACTGAAGCTTTCTTT	TRBV18	.	TRBJ1-1	.
CASSSRWNEQFF	TGTGCCAGCAGCAGCAGGTGGAATGAGCAGTTCTTC	TRBV21-1	.	TRBJ2-1	.
CASIPMLGAGNTEAFF	TGTGCCAGTATCCCGATGTTAGGGGCTGGGAACACTGAAGCTTTCTTT	TRBV19	.	TRBJ1-1	.
CASRTGDYEQYF	TGTGCCAGCAGAACAGGGGATTACGAGCAGTACTTC	TRBV6-5	.	TRBJ2-7	TRBD1
CASKTGSVQPQHF	TGTGCCAGCAAAACAGGGTCGGTGCAGCCCCAGCATTTT	TRBV2	.	TRBJ1-5	.
CASSAPGGGPFTEAFF	TGTGCCAGCAGCGCCCCCGGTGGGGGCCCCTTCACTGAAGCTTTCTTT	TRBV9	.	TRBJ1-1	.
CASSWTPDTRNQPQHF	TGTGCCAGCAGTTGGACCCCGGACACTCGGAATCAGCCCCAGCATTTT	TRBV28	.	TRBJ1-5	.
CASSQDRGTRGYEQYF	TGTGCCAGCAGCCAAGATCGGGGGACTAGGGGCTACGAGCAGTACTTC	TRBV3-1/TRBV3-2	.	TRBJ2-7	TRBD2
CASSYGTPTGELFF	TGTGCCAGCAGCTACGGGACTCCCACCGGGGAGCTGTTTTTT	TRBV6-5	few	TRBJ2-2	.
CASSLRAGGFNEQFF	TGTGCCAGCAGCTTACGAGCGGGAGGTTTCAATGAGCAGTTCTTC	TRBV5-5	.	TRBJ2-1	TRBD2
CASSDTFSYNEQFF	TGTGCCAGCAGTGACACATTCTCCTACAATGAGCAGTTCTTC	TRBV25-1	.	TRBJ2-1	.
CASNPTANYGYTF	TGTGCCAGCAACCCTACAGCTAACTATGGCTACACCTTC	TRBV19	few	TRBJ1-2	.
CASSPAGSGGTNEQYF	TGCGCCAGCAGCCCCGCGGGGAGCGGCGGGACGAACGAGCAGTACTTC	TRBV4-1	.	TRBJ2-7	.
CSVRTSGIEQFF	TGCAGCGTACGGACTAGCGGGATTGAGCAGTTCTTC	TRBV29-1	.	TRBJ2-1	TRBD2
CASSAQGQGNTEAFF	TGTGCCAGCAGCGCGCAGGGACAGGGGAACACTGAAGCTTTCTTT	TRBV6-5	few	TRBJ1-1	TRBD1
CASSPLGSGTEAFF	TGCGCCAGCAGCCCCCTCGGATCGGGCACTGAAGCTTTCTTT	TRBV5-1	.	TRBJ1-1	.
CAWSVLIRNSPLHF	TGTGCCTGGAGTGTACTCATCCGTAATTCACCCCTCCACTTT	TRBV30	.	TRBJ1-6	.